This is a list of T cell receptor beta chains from one sample in a study of control samples from healthy donors and cancer patients. Clones were read by immunoSEQ multiplex PCR, and TCRdb kept only the in-frame ones, dropping some. Found here are tens of thousands of clones, 90% to 95% of them singletons; the top ten hold around 1.3%. Sequencing was carried out using PBMCs. The receptor set was obtained from a middle-aged woman with lung cancer. Each CDR3 is given with its conserved first and last residue. The D gene is left open where the match is weak. Some rows mark clone size as missing; the rest say once, few, many or name a class of expanded clone.

j_gene: TRBJ1-6
d_gene: TRBD1
v_gene: TRBV7-8
abundance: once
CDR3aa: CASSFLTGYNSPLHF
CDR3nt: TGTGCCAGCAGCTTCTTGACAGGGTATAATTCACCCCTCCACTTT

j_gene: TRBJ1-1
d_gene: .
v_gene: TRBV19
abundance: .
CDR3aa: CASTDGRSFMNTEAFF
CDR3nt: TGTGCCAGTACAGACGGGAGATCCTTTATGAACACTGAAGCTTTCTTT

j_gene: TRBJ2-7
d_gene: .
v_gene: TRBV3-1/TRBV3-2
abundance: .
CDR3aa: CASVGGAGEQYF
CDR3nt: TGTGCCAGCGTCGGGGGCGCGGGGGAGCAGTACTTC

j_gene: TRBJ2-6
d_gene: TRBD2
v_gene: TRBV27
abundance: .
CDR3aa: CASSLHQPLAGGRANVLTF
CDR3nt: TGTGCCAGCAGCCTCCACCAACCTCTAGCGGGGGGGCGGGCCAACGTCCTGACTTTC

j_gene: TRBJ2-2
d_gene: .
v_gene: TRBV9
abundance: .
CDR3aa: CASSVGTVNTGELFF
CDR3nt: TGTGCCAGCAGCGTTGGGACGGTGAACACCGGGGAGCTGTTTTTT

j_gene: TRBJ1-2
d_gene: .
v_gene: TRBV9
abundance: once
CDR3aa: CASSEGRSNYGYTF
CDR3nt: TGTGCCAGCAGCGAGGGCCGAAGTAACTATGGCTACACCTTC

j_gene: TRBJ1-2
d_gene: .
v_gene: TRBV12-3/TRBV12-4
abundance: .
CDR3aa: CASTQIDYGYTF
CDR3nt: TGTGCCAGCACCCAAATAGACTATGGCTACACCTTC

j_gene: TRBJ2-1
d_gene: TRBD2
v_gene: TRBV6-5
abundance: .
CDR3aa: CASSLAGGLDNEQFF
CDR3nt: TGTGCCAGCAGCTTAGCGGGGGGGCTCGACAATGAGCAGTTCTTC

j_gene: TRBJ2-3
d_gene: .
v_gene: TRBV18
abundance: .
CDR3aa: CASSPGEGTDTQYF
CDR3nt: TGTGCCAGCTCCCCAGGGGAGGGCACAGATACGCAGTATTTT

j_gene: TRBJ2-5
d_gene: TRBD1
v_gene: TRBV5-1
abundance: once
CDR3aa: CASSARTGGGLETQYF
CDR3nt: TGCGCCAGCAGCGCCCGGACAGGGGGCGGTTTGGAGACCCAGTACTTC

j_gene: TRBJ2-2
d_gene: TRBD1
v_gene: TRBV19
abundance: .
CDR3aa: CASIGTDTGELFF
CDR3nt: TGTGCCAGTATTGGGACAGACACCGGGGAGCTGTTTTTT

j_gene: TRBJ2-7
d_gene: TRBD2
v_gene: TRBV28
abundance: once
CDR3aa: CASRSTGGDPSYEQYF
CDR3nt: TGTGCCAGCAGAAGTACCGGGGGGGACCCATCCTACGAGCAGTACTTC

j_gene: TRBJ2-1
d_gene: TRBD2
v_gene: TRBV9
abundance: once
CDR3aa: CASSVGRGYNEQFF
CDR3nt: TGTGCCAGCAGCGTGGGGAGGGGTTACAATGAGCAGTTCTTC

j_gene: TRBJ1-2
d_gene: .
v_gene: TRBV5-1
abundance: .
CDR3aa: CASSGLDFQHGYTF
CDR3nt: TGCGCCAGCTCGGGTCTCGATTTCCAGCATGGCTACACCTTC

j_gene: TRBJ2-7
d_gene: TRBD1
v_gene: TRBV7-7
abundance: .
CDR3aa: CASSLGTGVDYEQYF
CDR3nt: TGTGCTAGCAGCCTGGGGACAGGGGTCGACTACGAGCAGTACTTC

j_gene: TRBJ2-2
d_gene: TRBD1
v_gene: TRBV6-6
abundance: .
CDR3aa: CASRGQHVTGELFF
CDR3nt: TGTGCCAGCAGGGGACAGCACGTCACCGGGGAGCTGTTTTTT